The TCR beta chain under discussion was sequenced for a study of blood T cell repertoires in COVID-19. Study-wide background: Samples representing acute and convalescent COVID-19 were sourced from the United States, Italy and Spain. The analysed material was cDNA or gDNA that came from T cells, B-cell-depleted T cells, or PBMCs.

Germline lookup yields CDR1 MNHEY and CDR2 SVGAGI. V lost 2 bases and J lost 1, with 8 bases in between. The length of the CDR3 is 14 residues. Seattle researchers signed up patients amid active infection and tracked them longitudinally. Original analysis: Reference gene primer amplification yielded estimated nucleated cell counts. Assay used: immunoSEQ multiplex PCR; TCRdb lists only in-frame clones, some missing. V and J calls and clone size are those listed in that table; D and trimming were worked out from the DNA. The top ten hold 11% of the sample, which has fewer than 250,000 clones, 85% to 90% seen once.

The sequencing input was peripheral blood. The receptor was derived from a man aged 50 to 60 with COVID-19, enrolled during active disease. The gene calls are TRBV6-5 and TRBJ1-1, with D maybe TRBD1 (6 bases). CDR3: CASSYGTSNTEAFF. Written as DNA, the CDR3 is TGTGCCAGCAGTTACGGGACATCGAACACTGAAGCTTTCTTT.